Listed below are T cell receptor beta chains from one sample, sequenced in a study of OX40 agonist ivuxolimab in advanced cancers. Some clones are missing from TCRdb's copy, which holds only in-frame ones; the method was immunoSEQ multiplex PCR. The profile covers 25,000 to 30,000 clones, with around 79% appearing a single time and 25% to 30% taken by the ten largest. Material: CD4+ or CD8+ T cells sorted from blood, obtained in a trial of the OX40 agonist ivuxolimab. The source of these receptors is an adult with an advanced solid tumor such as melanoma, head and neck, liver or kidney cancer. Each CDR3 is given with its conserved first and last residue. D genes are given only for firm matches. Part of the rows lack a size; the others show once, few, many or a class for expanded clones.

CDR3 length | clone size | D gene | J gene | V gene | CDR3 protein | CDR3 DNA
14 | - | TRBD1 | TRBJ2-7 | TRBV19 | CASKQTGVSYEQYF | TGTGCCAGTAAACAGACAGGGGTCTCCTACGAGCAGTACTTC
13 | - | TRBD1 | TRBJ2-7 | TRBV5-1 | CASRTGDYYEQYF | TGCGCCAGCAGGACAGGGGATTACTACGAGCAGTACTTC
11 | - | - | TRBJ1-4 | TRBV4-2 | CASSQGGKLFF | TGTGCCAGCAGCCAGGGGGGTAAACTGTTTTTT
14 | - | TRBD1 | TRBJ1-1 | TRBV5-1 | CASSQGTANTEAFF | TGCGCCAGCAGCCAGGGGACAGCAAACACTGAAGCTTTCTTT
15 | - | - | TRBJ1-5 | TRBV30 | CAWSRGTDSNQPQHF | TGTGCCTGGAGTCGCGGGACGGATAGCAATCAGCCCCAGCATTTT
13 | - | - | TRBJ2-1 | TRBV6-5 | CASSYSMLAYQFF | TGTGCCAGCAGTTACTCGATGCTAGCGTATCAGTTCTTC
14 | - | - | TRBJ1-2 | TRBV5-6 | CASSLGTAFYGYTF | TGTGCCAGCAGCTTGGGGACCGCGTTCTATGGCTACACCTTC
17 | few | TRBD2 | TRBJ2-1 | TRBV6-1 | CASSEPRLAGVRNEQFF | TGTGCCAGCAGTGAACCTAGACTAGCGGGAGTGAGGAATGAGCAGTTCTTC
15 | - | TRBD2 | TRBJ2-5 | TRBV4-2 | CASSPVAGGRETQYF | TGTGCCAGCAGCCCAGTAGCGGGAGGGAGGGAGACCCAGTACTTC
14 | once | TRBD1 | TRBJ2-4 | TRBV10-3 | CAISRDSTKNIQYF | TGTGCCATCAGCCGGGACAGCACCAAAAACATTCAGTACTTC
21 | - | TRBD2 | TRBJ2-3 | TRBV4-1 | CASSQDFLAGGVQIGTDTQYF | TGCGCCAGCAGCCAAGATTTTCTAGCGGGGGGAGTCCAAATCGGCACAGATACGCAGTATTTT
11 | - | - | TRBJ1-2 | TRBV30 | CAWEGSGGYTF | TGTGCCTGGGAAGGGTCCGGCGGCTACACCTTC
16 | - | - | TRBJ2-7 | TRBV19 | CASSWGAAGPVYEQYF | TGTGCCAGTAGTTGGGGGGCGGCGGGACCAGTCTACGAGCAGTACTTC
15 | - | - | TRBJ2-6 | TRBV5-5 | CASSFSGPGANVLTF | TGTGCCAGCAGCTTCTCCGGTCCTGGGGCCAACGTCCTGACTTTC
15 | - | TRBD1 | TRBJ1-2 | TRBV11-2 | CASSLVGTAGDGYTF | TGTGCCAGCAGCTTAGTTGGGACAGCGGGGGATGGCTACACCTTC
14 | few | - | TRBJ2-7 | TRBV5-4 | CASSLGGRGHEQYF | TGTGCCAGCAGCTTGGGAGGGAGAGGCCACGAGCAGTACTTC
14 | - | - | TRBJ2-7 | TRBV11-2 | CASSFGQGSYEQYF | TGTGCCAGCAGCTTCGGGCAGGGCTCCTACGAGCAGTACTTC
14 | once | - | TRBJ2-6 | TRBV9 | CASSGGPGANVLTF | TGTGCCAGCAGCGGAGGTCCTGGGGCCAACGTCCTGACTTTC
14 | few | - | TRBJ2-7 | TRBV5-6 | CASSFSLLGYEQYF | TGTGCCAGCAGCTTTAGTCTCCTGGGCTACGAGCAGTACTTC
17 | - | TRBD2 | TRBJ2-1 | TRBV7-8 | CASSLWAGTSAYNEQFF | TGTGCCAGCAGCTTATGGGCCGGGACTAGCGCCTACAATGAGCAGTTCTTC
13 | - | - | TRBJ2-3 | TRBV9 | CASSGGTVDTQYF | TGTGCCAGCAGCGGTGGAACGGTCGATACGCAGTATTTT
14 | - | - | TRBJ2-2 | TRBV9 | CASSVEAAIGELFF | TGTGCCAGCAGCGTAGAAGCCGCAATCGGGGAGCTGTTTTTT
15 | - | - | TRBJ2-5 | TRBV5-6 | CASSLGADLLETQYF | TGTGCCAGCAGCTTGGGGGCCGACCTCCTAGAGACCCAGTACTTC
15 | - | TRBD2 | TRBJ2-5 | TRBV6-1 | CASSEYSGTGETQYF | TGTGCCAGCAGTGAATATAGCGGGACTGGGGAGACCCAGTACTTC
15 | - | TRBD1 | TRBJ1-2 | TRBV28 | CASRVTGGRNYGYTF | TGTGCCAGCAGGGTAACAGGGGGAAGAAACTATGGCTACACCTTC
14 | - | TRBD2 | TRBJ2-7 | TRBV11-2 | CASSIASGTYEQYF | TGTGCCAGCAGTATTGCTAGCGGGACCTACGAGCAGTACTTC
15 | - | TRBD2 | TRBJ2-1 | TRBV10-1 | CASSDSSGGYNEQFF | TGCGCCAGCAGTGATTCTAGCGGGGGGTACAATGAGCAGTTCTTC
14 | - | - | TRBJ2-7 | TRBV5-4 | CASSDEPSSYEQYF | TGTGCCAGCAGCGACGAACCTTCGAGCTACGAGCAGTACTTC
15 | - | TRBD1 | TRBJ2-7 | TRBV4-1 | CASSQMTGVSYEQYF | TGCGCCAGCAGCCAAATGACAGGGGTCTCCTACGAGCAGTACTTC
18 | - | TRBD2 | TRBJ2-7 | TRBV4-2 | CASSQDWDKLAGHYEQYF | TGTGCCAGCAGCCAAGATTGGGACAAACTAGCGGGACACTACGAGCAGTACTTC
14 | - | TRBD1 | TRBJ2-5 | TRBV5-6 | CASSWGTGSEGQYF | TGTGCCAGCAGCTGGGGGACAGGGTCGGAAGGCCAGTACTTC
16 | - | - | TRBJ1-5 | TRBV4-1 | CASSQDGTRAGQPQHF | TGCGCCAGCAGCCAAGATGGGACAAGGGCAGGGCAGCCCCAGCATTTT
13 | - | - | TRBJ2-7 | TRBV7-9 | CASSLAGGYEQYF | TGTGCCAGCAGCTTAGCGGGCGGCTACGAGCAGTACTTC
15 | - | TRBD1 | TRBJ2-3 | TRBV5-8 | CASSLGTGGTDTQYF | TGTGCCAGCAGCTTGGGGACAGGGGGAACAGATACGCAGTATTTT
16 | - | - | TRBJ2-3 | TRBV5-4 | CASSLGVVGITDTQYF | TGTGCCAGCAGCTTAGGGGTGGTCGGCATCACAGATACGCAGTATTTT
17 | - | TRBD1 | TRBJ2-6 | TRBV9 | CASSVAGQPSGANVLTF | TGTGCCAGCAGCGTAGCGGGACAGCCCTCTGGGGCCAACGTCCTGACTTTC
15 | - | TRBD2 | TRBJ2-7 | TRBV4-1 | CASSHPQAGVYEQYF | TGCGCCAGCAGCCACCCTCAAGCGGGAGTCTACGAGCAGTACTTC
17 | - | - | TRBJ2-7 | TRBV4-2 | CASSQDLRDMGTYEQYF | TGTGCCAGCAGCCAAGATCTCCGGGATATGGGGACCTACGAGCAGTACTTC
16 | - | - | TRBJ1-1 | TRBV21-1 | CASSKVHRGITAEAFF | TGTGCCAGCAGCAAAGTTCACAGGGGGATAACGGCTGAAGCTTTCTTT
17 | - | - | TRBJ2-7 | TRBV4-2 | CASSQDSSEYSSYEQYF | TGTGCCAGCAGCCAAGACTCTAGCGAGTATTCCTCCTACGAGCAGTACTTC
20 | - | TRBD2 | TRBJ2-4 | TRBV9 | CASSARLAGAIEETKNIQYF | TGTGCCAGCAGCGCCCGACTAGCGGGAGCGATTGAGGAGACCAAAAACATTCAGTACTTC